The 3 T cell receptor beta chains below were found in one sample sequenced in a study of human T cells and chemical hapten exposure. The time point: pre-sensitization, week 0. The treatment is: therapeutic diphenylcyclopropenone sensitization with weekly scalp DPC. TCRdb fed the RACE reads into MiXCR, producing one record per CDR3 protein. The sample yields roughly 100,000 distinct CDR3 sequences, roughly a tenth seen once. Sequences were derived from whole blood, sampled in connection with sensitization to the hapten diphenylcyclopropenone (DPC). These receptor sequences come from a woman aged 55-75 years with alopecia areata. Some clones in this sample may be carry-over from other donors' samples.

This clonotype has a count of ten or more. The gene calls are TRBV25-1 and TRBJ1-3; TRBD1 matches 11 bases. Trimming at V came to 1 base and at J to 7 bases, leaving 12 bases not matched to a gene. This CDR3 is built from 18 residues. From germline, CDR1 is MGHDK and CDR2 SYGVNS. Written as DNA, the CDR3 is TGTGCCAGCAGTGAATCGCGGACAGGGGGCGCGAGGTGGAACACCATATATTTT. Its protein product is CASSESRTGGARWNTIYF.

This clonotype was counted ten times or more. V usage is TRBV20-1 and J usage is TRBJ2-3; 11 positions agree with TRBD2. CDR1 DFQATT and CDR2 SNEGSKA come from the germline V gene (reference sequence). The CDR3 covers 14 residues. V lost 5 bases, J lost 2 bases, and 3 bases stayed unmatched. CDR3 sequence (DNA): TGCAGTGCTCTAGCGGGGGGAACCACAGATACGCAGTATTTT. Translated, it gives CSALAGGTTDTQYF.

This chain connects TRBV6-5 to TRBJ2-2; D is possibly TRBD1 (5 bases). Trimming removed 1 base at V and 5 bases at J, with 14 bases between. Germline V CDR1 and CDR2: MNHEY, SVGAGI. The CDR3 is 16 amino acids. CDR3: CASSYLGRSRTGELFF. The CDR3 DNA is TGTGCCAGCAGTTACTTGGGGCGCTCGAGAACCGGGGAGCTGTTTTTT.